These 16 T cell receptor beta chains came from one sample sequenced in a study of blood T cell repertoires in COVID-19 (dated by TCRdb to 2018 to 2021). Receptors were amplified or captured by the immunoSEQ multiplex PCR assay. This is the immuneACCESS table as TCRdb keeps it, with only in-frame sequences that have V and J called. A part of the clones is gone; compared with another copy, unresolved V genes explain less than half, and the rest is unexplained. A total of about 150,000 clones appear in this sample, around three quarters of them only once. The ten largest clonotypes hold about 8.6% of the sample. The sequencing sample was made of peripheral blood. Receptor source: a man aged 50 to 60 with active or convalescent COVID-19.

The rearrangement uses TRBV9 and TRBJ2-5; the match to TRBD2 covers 9 bases. Germline trimming cut 2 bases from V and 5 bases from J; bases unmatched to any gene: 4. Looked up from germline, CDR1 is SGDLS and CDR2 is YYNGEE. The CDR3 loop spans 14 amino acids. The CDR3 sequence: CASSVGGRAETQYF. The CDR3 region has the DNA TGTGCCAGCAGCGTCGGCGGGAGGGCCGAGACCCAGTACTTC.

The rearrangement links TRBV20-1 to TRBJ1-5, with D possibly TRBD1 on 6 matching bases. There are 16 residues in the CDR3. With 3 bases removed from V and 2 bases from J, the gap between germline ends came to 17 bases. Per germline, CDR1 DFQATT and CDR2 SNEGSKA (reference sequence). The chain's CDR3 is CSASPRDIQGNQPQHF. The CDR3 region has the DNA TGCAGTGCTAGTCCCCGGGACATCCAGGGCAATCAGCCCCAGCATTTT.

This sequence joins TRBV11-2 and TRBJ2-2; 8 bases are shared with TRBD2. Germline V CDR1 and CDR2: SGHAT, FQNNGV. The V and J ends lost 5 bases and 4 bases, in that order; junction bases with no gene match: 15. CDR3 length equals 18 residues. The CDR3 is CASSLTQVRLAGTGELFF. The CDR3 region has the DNA TGTGCCAGCAGCCTTACCCAGGTCCGGCTAGCGGGCACCGGGGAGCTGTTTTTT. Filled out from reference TRBV11-2 and TRBJ2-2, the complete variable domain reads EAGVAQSPRYKIIEKRQSVAFWCNPISGHATLYWYQQILGQGPKLLIQFQNNGVVDDSQLPKDRFSAERLKGVDSTLKIQPAKLEDSAVYLCASSLTQVRLAGTGELFFGEGSRLTVL.

This chain links TRBV9 with TRBJ2-2, with 9 bases aligning to TRBD2. V shed 1 base and J 4 bases; nucleotides not matched to a gene: 8. The length of the CDR3 is 17 residues. The germline V gene encodes CDR1 SGDLS and CDR2 YYNGEE. The CDR3 sequence: CASSVMAGGPGTGELFF. The CDR3 bases are TGTGCCAGCAGCGTAATGGCGGGAGGGCCAGGCACCGGGGAGCTGTTTTTT.

This sequence joins TRBV29-1 and TRBJ2-3; D call uncertain. CDR3 length: 11 amino acids. V gave up 4 bases and J gave up 3 bases, with 5 bases separating them. In germline, CDR1 is SQVTM, CDR2 ANQGSEA. For the CDR3, the DNA is TGCAGCGTTGGTGAGACAGATACGCAGTATTTT. This translates into CSVGETDTQYF.

This chain joins TRBV18 and TRBJ1-6; the D is unclear. V dropped 0 bases and J dropped 10 bases, with 19 bases sitting between them. There are 17 residues in the CDR3. The V gene's germline CDR1 is KGHSH and CDR2 LQKENI. The CDR3 loop reads CASSPPIDQVRGSPLHF. The CDR3 DNA sequence: TGTGCCAGCTCACCACCGATTGACCAGGTACGGGGATCACCCCTCCACTTT.

This chain links TRBV2 with TRBJ2-5; no firm D call. Trimming took 3 bases from V and 1 from J, leaving 6 bases between them. The CDR3 has 13 amino acids. Germline CDR1 SNHLY, CDR2 FYNNEI. The CDR3 nucleotides are TGTGCCAGCAGTGATGGCACCCAAGAGACCCAGTACTTC. Translated, it gives CASSDGTQETQYF.

The chain is built from TRBV9 and TRBJ2-3; D is perhaps TRBD2 (5 bases). This CDR3 has 17 amino acids. In germline, CDR1 is SGDLS, CDR2 YYNGEE. V was trimmed by 4 bases and J by 1 base, leaving 19 bases between them. CDR3 in amino acids: CASSPTGMGGGTDTQYF. Here the CDR3 DNA reads TGTGCCAGCAGCCCTACGGGGATGGGTGGTGGCACAGATACGCAGTATTTT.

The chain has TRBV15 and TRBJ2-2; 9 nucleotides agree with TRBD2. Trimming took 8 bases from V and 4 from J; bases not matched to a gene: 8. Looked up from germline, CDR1 is LNHNV and CDR2 is YYDKDF (reference sequence). This CDR3 comprises 15 residues. The DNA for the CDR3 is TGTGCCACCGGTGGGCTAGCGGGGTTCACCGGGGAGCTGTTTTTT. Protein: CATGGLAGFTGELFF.

This sequence joins TRBV7-8 and TRBJ2-1, with a weak D call TRBD1 (6 bases). The germline V gene has CDR1 SGHVS and CDR2 FQNEAQ. The CDR3 is 15 amino acids. Trimming took off 1 base at V and 8 bases at J, with 15 bases between the two ends. As DNA, the CDR3 is TGTGCCAGCAGCTTAGTTGCGACAGGTGGGGATGAGCAGTTCTTC. Protein product: CASSLVATGGDEQFF.

The gene calls are TRBV7-2 and TRBJ2-7; D is uncertain. Germline CDR1 SGHTA, CDR2 FQGNSA. There are 12 residues in the CDR3. V was trimmed by 5 bases and J by 4 bases, leaving 9 bases between them. The CDR3, as DNA: TGTGCCAGCAGCGTAATCGGTTACGAGCAGTACTTC. Translation: CASSVIGYEQYF.

The rearrangement uses TRBV5-1 and TRBJ2-3; perhaps TRBD2 as D (5 bases). Germline CDR1 and CDR2: SGHRS and YFSETQ. The CDR3 length is 15 residues. Between the trimmed V and J ends, which lost 0 bases and 4 bases, there was a span of 12 bases. CDR3 coding DNA: TGCGCCAGCAGCTTGGCCACGGTGCGGGCAGATACGCAGTATTTT. Translation gives CASSLATVRADTQYF.

This sequence joins TRBV10-3 and TRBJ2-7, with 11 bases lining up with TRBD1. Germline V gene lookup returns CDR1 ENHRY and CDR2 SYGVKD. The CDR3 covers 14 residues. The junction had 2 bases not matched to a gene; V was cut back by 4 bases and J by 3 bases. CDR3 region: CAISAGTGGYEQYF. In DNA form, the CDR3 reads TGTGCCATCAGTGCAGGGACAGGGGGCTACGAGCAGTACTTC.

CDR3 region: CASSLGWAWGNQPQHF. In DNA, the CDR3 is TGTGCCAGCTCCCTCGGCTGGGCGTGGGGCAATCAGCCCCAGCATTTT. The rearrangement uses TRBV18 and TRBJ1-5; D call uncertain. This CDR3 has 16 residues. Trimming removed 6 bases at V and 2 bases at J, with 17 bases between. CDR1 is KGHSH, CDR2 LQKENI, per germline.

This clone was seen a few times. The chain couples TRBV5-1 to TRBJ1-5; 8 nucleotides line up with TRBD1. V gave up 1 base and J gave up 7 bases; unmatched junction bases: 10. The CDR3 extends over 16 amino acids. Germline CDR1 and CDR2: SGHRS and YFSETQ. CDR3 protein: CASSLSGGDDGQPQHF. The CDR3 coding sequence is TGCGCCAGCAGCTTGTCAGGGGGCGATGATGGGCAGCCCCAGCATTTT.

This clone was recorded many times. This sequence joins TRBV4-2 and TRBJ1-2; 7 positions match TRBD1. The ends lost 4 bases at V and 13 bases at J; junction bases unmatched: 12. Germline loops: CDR1 LGHNA, CDR2 YNFKEQ. The CDR3 loop spans 13 amino acids. In DNA form, the CDR3 reads TGTGCCAGCAGCCTGGGGACGAGACAGGGAATCACCTTC. Amino acid sequence: CASSLGTRQGITF.